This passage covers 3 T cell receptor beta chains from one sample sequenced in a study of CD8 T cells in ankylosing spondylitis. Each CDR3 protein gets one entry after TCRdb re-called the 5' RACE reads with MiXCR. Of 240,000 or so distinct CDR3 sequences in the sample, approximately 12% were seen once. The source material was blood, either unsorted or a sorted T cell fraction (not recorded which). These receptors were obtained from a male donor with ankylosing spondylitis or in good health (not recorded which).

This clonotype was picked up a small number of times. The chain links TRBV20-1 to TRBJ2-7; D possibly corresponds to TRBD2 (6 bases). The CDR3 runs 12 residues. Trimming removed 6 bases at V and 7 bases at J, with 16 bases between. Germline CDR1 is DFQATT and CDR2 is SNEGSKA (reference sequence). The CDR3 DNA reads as TGCAGTGCCCGGCGGGGTCTCGGAGAGCAGTACTTC. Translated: CSARRGLGEQYF.

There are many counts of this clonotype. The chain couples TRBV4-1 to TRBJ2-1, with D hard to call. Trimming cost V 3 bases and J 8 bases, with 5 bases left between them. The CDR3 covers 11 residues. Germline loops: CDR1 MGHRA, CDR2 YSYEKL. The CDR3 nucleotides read TGCGCCAGCAGCCATAACGATGAGCAGTTCTTC. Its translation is CASSHNDEQFF.

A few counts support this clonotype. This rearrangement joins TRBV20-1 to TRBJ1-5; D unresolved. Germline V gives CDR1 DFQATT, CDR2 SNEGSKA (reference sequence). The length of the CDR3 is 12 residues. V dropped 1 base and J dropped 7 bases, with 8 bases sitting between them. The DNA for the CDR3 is TGCAGTGCTAGAGGGTCCGGCCAGCCCCAGCATTTT. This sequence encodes CSARGSGQPQHF.